Following are 20 T cell receptor beta chains from one sample sequenced in a study of blood T cells in healthy people across ages. A second about 7 to 11 cycle PCR used barcoded and J-beta primers. TCRdb reprocessed the 5' RACE reads via MiXCR and lists one record per CDR3 protein. Among nearly 800,000 distinct CDR3 sequences listed, just over 55% were seen once. Sequenced material: blood. All receptors come from a man aged 40-50 years in good health.

The rearrangement links TRBV12-3 or TRBV12-4 to TRBJ2-5; maybe TRBD2 (5 bases). The germline V and J ends were trimmed by 3 bases and 2 bases, with 16 bases remaining between them. This CDR3 has 16 amino acids. This chain's CDR3 is CASSFLQKLEQETQYF. The CDR3 DNA reads TGTGCCAGCAGTTTCCTCCAGAAACTAGAACAAGAGACCCAGTACTTC.

This clonotype appeared a few times. CDR3 residues: CASSPSLGSEETQYF. CDR3 coding DNA: TGTGCCAGCAGCCCATCACTCGGTTCAGAGGAGACCCAGTACTTC. The V gene is TRBV7-2, the J gene TRBJ2-5; D unclear. The V end lost 5 bases, the J end lost 5 bases, and 18 bases lay between the germline ends. Germline-derived CDR1 and CDR2 are SGHTA and FQGNSA. The CDR3 is 15 residues long.

V gene TRBV19 combines with J gene TRBJ2-3; 8 bases line up with TRBD2. CDR1 is LNHDA and CDR2 is SQIVND in the germline V gene (reference sequence). The trim removed 3 bases at V and 1 base at J, leaving 6 bases unmatched. The CDR3 consists of 16 residues. CDR3 in amino acids: CASSMRAGEGTDTQYF. DNA of the CDR3: TGTGCCAGTAGTATGCGAGCGGGAGAGGGCACAGATACGCAGTATTTT.

This clonotype was counted between two and nine times. This chain joins TRBV2 and TRBJ2-5; 11 bases fit TRBD2. Trimming took 6 bases from V and 4 from J; bases not matched to a gene: 1. The germline V gene encodes CDR1 SNHLY and CDR2 FYNNEI. The CDR3 extends over 13 amino acids. CDR3 sequence (DNA): TGTGCCAGCAGCACTAGCGGGAGAGAGACCCAGTACTTC. This sequence encodes CASSTSGRETQYF.

The chain links TRBV29-1 to TRBJ2-1, with 12 bases lining up with TRBD2. The V gene end was trimmed by 7 bases and the J gene end by 9 bases; junction bases not matched to a gene: 7. This CDR3 is built from 13 residues. Germline loops: CDR1 SQVTM, CDR2 ANQGSEA. The CDR3 protein is CSGRLAGVSEQFF. CDR3 coding DNA: TGCAGCGGGCGACTAGCGGGAGTCAGTGAGCAGTTCTTC.

In its sample, this clonotype was seen once. This chain connects TRBV6-6 to TRBJ1-6; D unclear. This CDR3 is 13 amino acids long. Per the germline V gene, CDR1 is MNHNY and CDR2 is SVGAGI (reference sequence). V was pared by 3 bases and J by 14 bases, with 14 bases between. CDR3 protein: CASSYSPGVALHF. The CDR3 DNA is TGTGCCAGCAGTTATTCCCCGGGAGTGGCCCTCCACTTT.

The chain combines TRBV7-8 with TRBJ1-5; D possibly corresponds to TRBD1 (5 bases). The V gene lost 3 bases and the J gene lost 6 bases, with 15 bases spanning the gap. CDR1 SGHVS and CDR2 FQNEAQ come from the germline V gene. The CDR3 length is 15 residues. CDR3 nucleotide sequence: TGTGCCAGCAGCTTCGATGACAGTGGCCGTCAGCCCCAGCATTTT. It is translated as CASSFDDSGRQPQHF.

This rearrangement joins TRBV20-1 to TRBJ1-2; D is possibly TRBD1 (6 bases). Germline V CDR1 and CDR2: DFQATT, SNEGSKA (reference sequence). The length of the CDR3 is 15 residues. The V and J ends lost 2 bases and 5 bases respectively, with 18 bases between them. As DNA, the CDR3 is TGCAGTGCTAGATCCATGGGGGGGGCTTGGTATGGCTACACCTTC. It yields the protein CSARSMGGAWYGYTF.

The CDR3 coding sequence is TGCGCCAGCAGCTTGCGGGGGCCTCGGGAAAAACTGTTTTTT. It specifies CASSLRGPREKLFF. The chain joins TRBV5-1 to TRBJ1-4; perhaps TRBD1 as D (6 bases). The CDR3 totals 14 residues. The V end lost 1 base, the J end lost 8 bases, and 12 bases lay between the germline ends. CDR1 SGHRS and CDR2 YFSETQ come from the germline V gene.

This chain joins TRBV11-2 and TRBJ2-7, with D unresolved. CDR3 length: 14 amino acids. CDR1 SGHAT and CDR2 FQNNGV come from the germline V gene. V was clipped by 0 bases and J by 4 bases, with 10 bases between them. This chain's CDR3 is CASSLEGSVYEQYF. DNA of the CDR3: TGTGCCAGCAGCTTAGAGGGTTCAGTATACGAGCAGTACTTC.

The chain carries TRBV20-1 and TRBJ2-7, with 13 bases matching TRBD2. V dropped 3 bases and J dropped 7; count of bases not matched to a gene: 9. Germline CDR1 and CDR2: DFQATT and SNEGSKA (reference sequence). This CDR3 region has 15 residues. CDR3 protein: CSARGTSGKYNEQYF. The CDR3 DNA follows: TGCAGTGCTAGGGGGACTAGCGGGAAGTACAATGAGCAGTACTTC.

This clonotype was detected ten times or more. The chain is built from TRBV5-1 and TRBJ2-1; 12 nucleotides match TRBD2. Germline V gene sequence: CDR1 SGHRS, CDR2 YFSETQ. Trimming cost V 6 bases and J 5 bases; bases outside gene matches: 3. The CDR3 loop spans 14 amino acids. The CDR3 reads CASKTSGSHNEQFF. In DNA form, the CDR3 reads TGCGCCAGCAAGACTAGCGGGAGCCACAATGAGCAGTTCTTC.

This clonotype was detected many times. The gene calls are TRBV7-2 and TRBJ2-4; D tentatively reads TRBD1 or TRBD2 (5 bases each). The closer fit of TRBJ2-7 to the DNA end suggests the J call may be wrong. Germline CDR1 is SGHTA and CDR2 is FQGNSA. The CDR3 sequence is 13 residues long. CDR3 sequence: CASSRDGTYEQYF. The CDR3 DNA reads as TGTGCCAGCAGCCGGGACGGGACCTACGAGCAGTACTTC.

The rearrangement joins TRBV28 to TRBJ2-3; D ambiguous. V lost 2 bases, J lost 2 bases, and 14 bases lay in between. Germline V gene data show CDR1 as MDHEN and CDR2 as SYDVKM. The CDR3 runs 16 residues. The CDR3 protein is CASSLVRADLTDTQYF. The DNA for the CDR3 is TGTGCCAGCAGTTTAGTCCGGGCCGACCTCACAGATACGCAGTATTTT.

This chain links TRBV6-6 with TRBJ1-6, with 10 bases that match TRBD1. J was trimmed by 7 bases and V by 10 bases; bases with no gene match: 10. Germline V gene data show CDR1 as MNHNY and CDR2 as SVGAGI (reference sequence). The CDR3 sequence is 15 residues long. Here the CDR3 DNA reads TGTGCCACCCTAGGACAGGGGGAAGGGAATTCACCCCTCCACTTT. The encoded protein is CATLGQGEGNSPLHF.

Only a few counts were recorded for this clonotype. The chain employs TRBV10-3 and TRBJ1-5, with D maybe TRBD1 (5 bases). The CDR3 runs 14 residues. CDR1 is ENHRY and CDR2 is SYGVKD in the germline V gene. Trimming took off 6 bases at V and 2 bases at J, with 11 bases between the two ends. CDR3 nucleotide sequence: TGTGCCATCAGAGGGGCCGATGGCAATCAGCCCCAGCATTTT. Its protein product is CAIRGADGNQPQHF.

The chain is built from TRBV20-1 and TRBJ2-7; 11 bases fit TRBD1. There are 14 residues in the CDR3. Germline CDR1 is DFQATT and CDR2 is SNEGSKA (reference sequence). V lost 8 bases and J lost 6; bases outside the gene matches: 12. The CDR3: CSLRKRTGGGEQYF. The CDR3 DNA sequence: TGCAGTCTTAGGAAGAGGACAGGGGGCGGCGAGCAGTACTTC.

This rearrangement joins TRBV6-5 to TRBJ1-1; TRBD1 aligns across 9 bases. After removal of 6 bases from V and 4 bases from J, the junction contained 6 bases not matched to a gene. Germline V gene lookup returns CDR1 MNHEY and CDR2 SVGAGI. The CDR3 covers 14 residues. In DNA, the CDR3 is TGTGCCAGCAGCCCCCCGGGACAGGGCACTGAAGCTTTCTTT. Encoded protein: CASSPPGQGTEAFF.

This clonotype has more than one count but fewer than ten. The J gene is TRBJ2-5, the V gene TRBV15, with a possible D match to TRBD1 (5 bases). The V end lost 1 base, the J end lost 2 bases, and 11 bases lay between the germline ends. Germline assignment: CDR1 LNHNV and CDR2 YYDKDF (reference sequence). This CDR3 is 15 amino acids long. The CDR3 is CATSRAAGPQETQYF. The CDR3 coding sequence is TGTGCCACCAGCAGAGCGGCAGGGCCACAAGAGACCCAGTACTTC.

CDR3 sequence: CASSVGILNQPQHF. In nucleotides, the CDR3 is TGTGCCAGCAGTGTCGGGATCCTCAATCAGCCCCAGCATTTT. V and J are TRBV6-1 and TRBJ1-5; no reliable D call. Germline V gene sequence: CDR1 MNHNS, CDR2 SASEGT. The CDR3 is made up of 14 amino acids. Trimming shortened V by 4 bases and J by 3 bases, and 10 bases separated the two germline ends.